Below, 29 T cell receptor beta chains from the same sample are listed, as sequenced in a study of T-cell reconstitution after alpha-beta-depleted transplantation in children. TCRbeta library preparation incorporated unique molecular identifiers. MiXCR, applied by TCRdb to the PCR reads, yields one record per CDR3 protein. The data show approximately 590,000 distinct CDR3 sequences, under 12% seen once. The starting material was PBMCs from the stem cell graft donor, obtained from the stem cell graft. All receptors come from a human donor who donated a stem cell graft to a child with acute myeloid leukemia.

The J gene is TRBJ1-2, the V gene TRBV7-9, with D unclear. The germline V gene encodes CDR1 SEHNR and CDR2 FQNEAQ (reference sequence). The ends were cut back, 4 bases at V and 0 bases at J, with 6 bases in the middle. CDR3 length: 13 residues. Here the CDR3 DNA reads TGTGCCAGCAGCTCGAAAGCTAACTATGGCTACACCTTC. This sequence encodes CASSSKANYGYTF.

This clonotype showed up many times. The rearrangement joins TRBV15 to TRBJ2-7, with a possible D match to TRBD1 (5 bases). Per germline, CDR1 LNHNV and CDR2 YYDKDF (reference sequence). V lost 0 bases and J lost 5, with 17 bases in between. This CDR3 is built from 16 residues. The CDR3 here is CATSRDPAGSRHEQYF. DNA of the CDR3: TGTGCCACCAGCAGAGATCCGGCAGGGTCCCGCCACGAGCAGTACTTC. Drawing the rest from reference TRBV15 and TRBJ2-7, the complete variable domain is DAMVIQNPRYQVTQFGKPVTLSCSQTLNHNVMYWYQQKSSQAPKLLFHYYDKDFNNEADTPDNFQSRRPNTSFCFLDIRSPGLGDTAMYLCATSRDPAGSRHEQYFGPGTRLTVT.

This clonotype was observed a handful of times. The V call is TRBV7-2, the J call TRBJ2-7; 9 bases are shared with TRBD1. The CDR3 is 14 amino acids. The V segment lost 8 bases and the J segment 0 bases; nucleotides outside the gene matches: 5. Per the germline V gene, CDR1 is SGHTA and CDR2 is FQGNSA. CDR3 coding DNA: TGTGCCAGCGGGCGGGACAGGGCCTCCTACGAGCAGTACTTC. As protein: CASGRDRASYEQYF.

The chain is built from TRBV30 and TRBJ1-5; D may be TRBD1 (6 bases). The CDR3 is made up of 14 amino acids. The V end was cut by 0 bases, the J end by 6 bases, with 12 bases between. CDR1 and CDR2 (germline): GTSNPN, SVGIG (reference sequence). CDR3 sequence (DNA): TGTGCCTGGAGTGTGAACAGGGCGGGTCAGCCCCAGCATTTT. This sequence encodes CAWSVNRAGQPQHF.

This clonotype was detected many times. The chain has TRBV29-1 and TRBJ2-7, with 8 nucleotides matching TRBD2. J was trimmed by 2 bases and V by 6 bases; bases with no gene match: 6. The CDR3 consists of 13 residues. The germline gives CDR1 SQVTM, CDR2 ANQGSEA. This CDR3 is CSVNSGTTYEQYF. Here the CDR3 DNA reads TGCAGCGTCAATAGCGGGACCACCTACGAGCAGTACTTC.

The CDR3 loop is CASSLSGKGNEKLFF. For the CDR3, the DNA is TGTGCCAGCAGCCTCTCCGGCAAAGGGAATGAAAAACTGTTTTTT. The chain carries TRBV27 and TRBJ1-4; D remains ambiguous. CDR3 length equals 15 residues. The germline V gene has CDR1 MNHEY and CDR2 SMNVEV (reference sequence). Between the trimmed V and J ends, which lost 6 bases and 5 bases, there was a span of 16 bases.

The V and J genes are TRBV5-1 and TRBJ2-4, with 7 bases aligning to TRBD1. The ends lost 4 bases at V and 6 bases at J; junction bases unmatched: 10. This CDR3 has 15 amino acids. The germline CDR1 and CDR2 sequences are SGHRS and YFSETQ. CDR3: CASSVTPGTANIQYF. CDR3 DNA sequence: TGCGCCAGCAGCGTTACCCCCGGGACAGCAAACATTCAGTACTTC.

This clonotype has more than one count but fewer than ten. The CDR3 here is CASSLTSGSVLIYNEQFF. The DNA of the CDR3 is TGTGCCAGCAGTCTGACTAGCGGGTCCGTTCTTATCTACAATGAGCAGTTCTTC. This chain joins TRBV12-3 or TRBV12-4 and TRBJ2-1; 10 bases are a match to TRBD2. Unmatched junction bases numbered 13, after V lost 5 bases and J lost 3 bases. The CDR3 is 18 amino acids.

At least ten counts were recorded for this clonotype. The chain uses TRBV7-8 and TRBJ2-7; the match to TRBD1 covers 12 bases. The V and J ends lost 3 bases and 7 bases, in that order; junction bases with no gene match: 7. The CDR3 is 15 residues long. CDR1 SGHVS and CDR2 FQNEAQ come from the germline V gene. Here the CDR3 DNA reads TGTGCCAGCAGCTTCCCGGGACAGGGGGCGAGGGAGCAGTACTTC. The encoded protein is CASSFPGQGAREQYF.

The table lists this clonotype with a few counts. The DNA of the CDR3 is TGTGCCAGCAGATACGGGAGCGGAGCCCAAGAGACCCAGTACTTC. It yields the protein CASRYGSGAQETQYF. The rearrangement uses TRBV7-2 and TRBJ2-5; tentative D call: TRBD2 (6 bases). This CDR3 is built from 15 residues. From germline, CDR1 is SGHTA and CDR2 FQGNSA. V lost 6 bases, J lost 1 base, and 15 bases lay in between.

The chain carries TRBV27 and TRBJ2-5, with a weak D call TRBD1 (6 bases). V lost 1 base and J 4 bases, leaving 7 bases between the germline ends. This CDR3 has 13 amino acids. Germline V lookup: CDR1 MNHEY, CDR2 SMNVEV (reference sequence). The CDR3, as DNA: TGTGCCAGCAGTTTATACAGGGCAGAGACCCAGTACTTC. Amino acids: CASSLYRAETQYF.

The chain links TRBV6-2 or TRBV6-3 to TRBJ2-7, with D perhaps matching TRBD1 (8 bases). Trimming left V 4 bases short and J 5 bases short, with 15 bases between. The CDR3 is 14 residues long. The V gene's germline CDR1 is MNHEY and CDR2 SVGEGT. CDR3 bases: TGTGCCAGCAGTTTCTACAGGGGGGGCCACGAGCAGTACTTC. Translation: CASSFYRGGHEQYF.

Ten or more counts support this clonotype. The rearrangement links TRBV20-1 to TRBJ1-2; 7 bases map to TRBD1. This CDR3 has 14 amino acids. V lost 0 bases, J lost 5 bases, and 6 bases stayed unmatched. Germline loops: CDR1 DFQATT, CDR2 SNEGSKA (reference sequence). The CDR3 loop reads CSARDRDRVYGYTF. The CDR3 DNA follows: TGCAGTGCTAGAGACCGAGACAGGGTGTATGGCTACACCTTC.

The table lists this clonotype with a few counts. The genes are TRBV29-1 and TRBJ2-3; TRBD2 agrees at 9 bases. CDR3 size: 13 residues. Germline V gene sequence: CDR1 SQVTM, CDR2 ANQGSEA. V was clipped by 4 bases and J by 2 bases; unmatched bases: 1. CDR3 region: CSVGGRATDTQYF. The CDR3 nucleotides read TGCAGCGTTGGCGGGAGGGCCACAGATACGCAGTATTTT.

The table lists this clonotype with a few counts. A single base separates this from a much larger clone, so it may be a read error. The chain combines TRBV27 with TRBJ2-1; 9 bases agree with TRBD2. Germline values: CDR1 MNHEY, CDR2 SMNVEV (reference sequence). This CDR3 contains 15 residues. Trimming took 6 bases from V and 0 from J; bases not matched to a gene: 3. The CDR3 here is CASSPSGNSYNEQFF. Here the CDR3 DNA reads TGTGCCAGCAGCCCTAGCGGGAACTCCTACAATGAGCAGTTCTTC.

This clonotype showed up just a few times. The genes are TRBV7-2 and TRBJ1-6; 7 bases match TRBD1. With 2 bases clipped from V and 8 bases from J, the junction kept 6 bases outside the gene matches. Looked up from germline, CDR1 is SGHTA and CDR2 is FQGNSA. This CDR3 comprises 15 residues. CDR3 DNA sequence: TGTGCCAGCAGCTTAAATGGACAGGCCTATTCACCCCTCCACTTT. Translating gives CASSLNGQAYSPLHF.

At least ten counts were recorded for this clonotype. V gene TRBV27 combines with J gene TRBJ2-7; 7 bases fit TRBD2. In germline, CDR1 is MNHEY, CDR2 SMNVEV (reference sequence). With V trimmed by 7 bases and J by 5 bases, 14 bases remained unmatched. The CDR3 extends over 15 amino acids. The CDR3 loop is CASIGGFPVGHEQYF. CDR3 DNA sequence: TGTGCCAGCATCGGGGGGTTTCCGGTCGGCCACGAGCAGTACTTC.

The chain couples TRBV29-1 to TRBJ2-1, with TRBD2 as a possible D gene (6 bases). CDR3 length: 10 amino acids. The germline gives CDR1 SQVTM, CDR2 ANQGSEA. V was cut by 7 bases and J by 7 bases, with 8 bases left in between. The CDR3 DNA reads as TGCAGCGCTCTAGCGAATGAGCAGTTCTTC. Amino acids: CSALANEQFF.

The V gene is TRBV7-8, the J gene TRBJ1-1; a possible D gene is TRBD1 (6 bases). Trimming took 1 base from V and 5 from J, leaving 11 bases between them. The CDR3 totals 14 residues. Germline values: CDR1 SGHVS, CDR2 FQNEAQ. The CDR3 loop is CASSLGTAGTEAFF. The CDR3 DNA reads TGTGCCAGCAGCTTAGGGACAGCCGGGACTGAAGCTTTCTTT. The full variable domain, completed using reference TRBV7-8 and TRBJ1-1, is GAGVSQSPRYKVAKRGQDVALRCDPISGHVSLFWYQQALGQGPEFLTYFQNEAQLDKSGLPSDRFFAERPEGSVSTLKIQRTQQEDSAVYLCASSLGTAGTEAFFGQGTRLTVV.

A few counts support this clonotype. This sequence joins TRBV20-1 and TRBJ2-2; a possible D gene is TRBD1 (5 bases). The CDR3 has 15 amino acids. Germline lookup yields CDR1 DFQATT and CDR2 SNEGSKA (reference sequence). V lost 3 bases and J lost 4, with 15 bases in between. CDR3 bases: TGCAGTGCTAGGGCGCTTCAGGGAAGCACCGGGGAGCTGTTTTTT. Its translation is CSARALQGSTGELFF.

This clonotype occurred a few times. The chain recombines TRBV12-3 or TRBV12-4 with TRBJ1-5, with TRBD1 identical over 7 bases. V shed 6 bases, J shed 0 bases, and the junction held 8 bases outside the gene matches. This CDR3 has 16 residues. The CDR3 loop reads CASSSTDRFSNQPQHF. CDR3 coding DNA: TGTGCCAGCAGCTCAACGGACAGGTTTAGCAATCAGCCCCAGCATTTT.

This clonotype showed up many times. The rearrangement links TRBV6-6 to TRBJ1-1; D call uncertain. CDR1 is MNHNY and CDR2 is SVGAGI in the germline V gene (reference sequence). The CDR3 sequence is 11 residues long. Trimming stripped 7 bases from V and 5 bases from J, with 8 bases between. The DNA for the CDR3 is TGTGCCAGCACCTTGGGGACTGAAGCTTTCTTT. As protein: CASTLGTEAFF.

This chain links TRBV7-2 with TRBJ1-4, with D possibly being TRBD1 (6 bases). From germline, CDR1 is SGHTA and CDR2 FQGNSA. CDR3 size: 15 residues. Trimming shortened V by 8 bases and J by 2 bases, and 15 bases separated the two germline ends. CDR3 region: CASGKGGSTNEKLFF. The CDR3 DNA reads TGTGCCAGCGGCAAGGGGGGTTCCACTAATGAAAAACTGTTTTTT.

Many counts were recorded for this clonotype. The J gene is TRBJ2-1, the V gene TRBV10-3; 9 bases line up with TRBD2. Unmatched junction bases numbered 7, after V lost 6 bases and J lost 7 bases. The CDR3 spans 14 residues. In germline, CDR1 is ENHRY, CDR2 SYGVKD. CDR3 nucleotide sequence: TGTGCCATCAGCCCGGGACTAGCTGTAAATGAGCAGTTCTTC. Encoded protein: CAISPGLAVNEQFF.

As for this clonotype: This may stem from a read error, because a much larger clone lies one nucleotide away. The chain employs TRBV7-9 and TRBJ1-1; D is possibly TRBD1 (5 bases). The germline V gene encodes CDR1 SEHNR and CDR2 FQNEAQ (reference sequence). Trimming removed 5 bases at V and 0 bases at J, with 7 bases between. This CDR3 is 13 amino acids long. The CDR3 DNA reads as TGTGCCAGCAGCCAGACAGTGAACACTGAAGCTTTCTTT. This gives the protein CASSQTVNTEAFF.

This clonotype was found a few times. The V gene is TRBV14, the J gene TRBJ2-1, with a weak D call TRBD2 (5 bases). Trimming pared 3 bases from V and 9 bases from J, leaving 12 bases between. This CDR3 has 13 amino acids. The V gene's germline CDR1 is SGHDN and CDR2 FVKESK. The CDR3 DNA reads as TGTGCCAGCAGCCACCAGGTCGAGGGTGAGCAGTTCTTC. Its protein is CASSHQVEGEQFF.

The sample holds many counts of this clonotype. The gene calls are TRBV7-3 and TRBJ2-1; a weak D match, TRBD2 (6 bases). The CDR3 runs to 17 residues. CDR1 is SGHTA and CDR2 is FQGTGA in the germline V gene. V was trimmed by 1 base and J by 3 bases, leaving 16 bases between them. The CDR3 DNA sequence: TGTGCCAGCAGCTTAAGGGGATGGGGAGGTTTCTACAATGAGCAGTTCTTC. It encodes CASSLRGWGGFYNEQFF.

CDR3 sequence: CSVGGTGLSYEQYF. DNA of the CDR3: TGCAGCGTTGGAGGAACAGGGCTCTCCTACGAGCAGTACTTC. The chain is built from TRBV29-1 and TRBJ2-7; perhaps TRBD1 as D (6 bases). The germline V gene has CDR1 SQVTM and CDR2 ANQGSEA. Between the trimmed V and J ends, which lost 4 bases and 0 bases, there was a span of 13 bases. This CDR3 is built from 14 residues.

This clonotype has ten or more counts. V is TRBV20-1 and J is TRBJ1-1; the D is unclear. With 2 bases removed from V and 1 base from J, the gap between germline ends came to 11 bases. The V gene's germline CDR1 is DFQATT and CDR2 SNEGSKA (reference sequence). This CDR3 is 14 amino acids long. CDR3 nucleotide sequence: TGCAGTGCTAGAAGTCCCGGCTGGAACACTGAAGCTTTCTTT. It specifies CSARSPGWNTEAFF.